The 13 T cell receptor beta chains below were found in one sample sequenced in a study of blood T cells in healthy people across ages. Using a J-beta primer mix together with a sample-barcoded 5' primer, a second PCR was run for about 7 to 12 cycles. TCRdb called the 5' RACE reads again in MiXCR, with one record for every CDR3 protein. The table lists 550,000 to 800,000 distinct CDR3 sequences, 32% of them singletons, with just over 15% in the top ten. Sequenced sample: blood. All receptors come from a woman older than 75 in good health.

Comments on this clonotype: This may stem from a read error, because a much larger clone lies one nucleotide away. V and J are TRBV14 and TRBJ2-5; 15 nucleotides match TRBD2. This CDR3 region has 16 residues. CDR1 is SGHDN, CDR2 FVKESK, per germline. V lost 3 bases to trimming and J lost 11 bases; unmatched junction nucleotides: 10. The DNA for the CDR3 is TGTGCCAGCAGCCACGGACTAGCGGGGGGGTGGAATGAGCAGTACTTC. Translation gives CASSHGLAGGWNEQYF.

This clonotype was seen more than once but under ten times. V gene TRBV5-1 combines with J gene TRBJ2-2, with TRBD1 matching over 7 bases. With 0 bases clipped from V and 6 bases from J, the junction kept 8 bases outside the gene matches. The germline gives CDR1 SGHRS, CDR2 YFSETQ. The CDR3 length is 16 residues. This CDR3 reads CASSLEGTDQAGELFF. Here the CDR3 DNA reads TGCGCCAGCAGCTTGGAAGGGACAGATCAGGCCGGGGAGCTGTTTTTT.

This clonotype showed up many times. The V gene is TRBV27, the J gene TRBJ2-5; D perhaps matches TRBD1 (6 bases). The length of the CDR3 is 14 residues. With 5 bases removed from V and 5 bases from J, the gap between germline ends came to 15 bases. The germline V gene encodes CDR1 MNHEY and CDR2 SMNVEV (reference sequence). The CDR3 DNA follows: TGTGCCAGCAGTCTTCCAGGGGAAGGGGAGACCCAGTACTTC. Protein: CASSLPGEGETQYF.

The V and J genes are TRBV2 and TRBJ2-1; 9 positions match TRBD1. The germline gives CDR1 SNHLY, CDR2 FYNNEI. V shed 4 bases, J shed 10 bases, and the junction held 8 bases outside the gene matches. There are 14 residues in the CDR3. CDR3 loop: CASSVGQGIWEQFF. DNA of the CDR3: TGTGCCAGCAGTGTTGGACAGGGGATTTGGGAGCAGTTCTTC.

The V call is TRBV28, the J call TRBJ2-7; D gene unclear. Germline V gene lookup returns CDR1 MDHEN and CDR2 SYDVKM. Trimming pared 7 bases from V and 3 bases from J, leaving 10 bases between. The CDR3 length is 12 residues. The CDR3 DNA reads as TGTGCCAGCAATTCCCCGGGCTACGAGCAGTACTTC. It translates to CASNSPGYEQYF.

This clonotype showed up many times. The rearrangement uses TRBV20-1 and TRBJ1-2; possibly TRBD1 for D (5 bases). From germline, CDR1 is DFQATT and CDR2 SNEGSKA (reference sequence). The V and J ends lost 5 bases and 5 bases respectively, with 15 bases between them. The CDR3 is 13 residues long. The CDR3: CSASQGSRYGYTF. The CDR3 DNA is TGCAGTGCTTCCCAGGGTTCGCGGTATGGCTACACCTTC.

As to this clonotype: Since a much larger clone is just one base distant, this may be a read error. The chain uses TRBV7-2 and TRBJ2-4, with 7 positions matching TRBD2. TRBJ2-5 explains the end of the DNA better; the J call may be wrong. Germline assignment: CDR1 SGHTA and CDR2 FQGNSA. This CDR3 has 13 amino acids. This chain's CDR3 is CATSFGGSATQYF. The CDR3 DNA reads as TGTGCCACCAGCTTCGGGGGGAGCGCGACCCAGTACTTC.

The chain combines TRBV5-1 with TRBJ1-1, with 8 bases aligning to TRBD1. The germline V gene encodes CDR1 SGHRS and CDR2 YFSETQ. V was pared by 1 base and J by 3 bases, with 14 bases of the junction left unmatched. This CDR3 spans 18 amino acids. The DNA for the CDR3 is TGCGCCAGCAGCTTGTCCCAGGGGGCGAGGGCGGTGGACACTGAAGCTTTCTTT. Translated, it gives CASSLSQGARAVDTEAFF.

This clonotype was picked up many times. CDR3 sequence: CASSEHQARANYGYTF. As DNA, the CDR3 is TGTGCCAGCAGTGAGCACCAGGCCCGAGCTAACTATGGCTACACCTTC. The J gene is TRBJ1-2, the V gene TRBV6-1, with D unresolved. V gave up 3 bases and J gave up 0 bases, with 14 bases separating them. CDR3 length equals 16 residues. In germline, CDR1 is MNHNS, CDR2 SASEGT.

The sample holds many counts of this clonotype. The rearrangement joins TRBV7-2 to TRBJ1-2, with D perhaps matching TRBD1 (6 bases). Per germline, CDR1 SGHTA and CDR2 FQGNSA. Trimming left V 5 bases short and J 0 bases short, with 16 bases between. The CDR3 contains 16 residues. CDR3 loop: CASSPRTALPNYGYTF. CDR3 nucleotides: TGTGCCAGCAGCCCAAGGACAGCCTTACCTAACTATGGCTACACCTTC.

Notes on this clonotype: An end of the junction differs from the germline gene, which may be a read error. This chain uses TRBV11-2 with TRBJ2-1; tentatively, D is TRBD1 or TRBD2 (5 bases each). CDR1 SGHAT and CDR2 FQNNGV come from the germline V gene. The CDR3 is 17 residues long. The CDR3 DNA reads TGTGCCAGCAGCTTAGATATTTGGGCGGAGAGGGGCAATGAGCTGTTCTTC. It codes for CASSLDIWAERGNELFF.

This clonotype was seen more than once but under ten times. The chain combines TRBV6-5 with TRBJ2-3; D unclear. Germline-derived CDR1 and CDR2 are MNHEY and SVGAGI. The CDR3 covers 13 residues. The ends were cut back, 7 bases at V and 5 bases at J, with 13 bases in the middle. CDR3 residues: CASKIPAGDTQYF. The CDR3 DNA sequence: TGTGCCAGCAAAATACCCGCAGGAGATACGCAGTATTTT.

This clonotype came up many times. The gene calls are TRBV12-3 or TRBV12-4 and TRBJ2-7; D remains unclear. V was clipped by 6 bases and J by 6 bases, with 9 bases between them. The CDR3 is 11 residues long. CDR3 DNA: TGTGCCAGCAGCCCACGGACCGAGCAGTACTTC. It specifies CASSPRTEQYF.